These T cell receptor beta chains were read from a single sample in a study of T cell responses to AZD1222 COVID-19 vaccine. The assay was immunoSEQ multiplex PCR, and TCRdb's table has in-frame clones only and misses some. The sample yields approximately 150,000 clones, roughly 90% seen once. The sequenced sample was peripheral blood, obtained on day 0 of AZD1222 vaccination. The receptor source for this set is an adult in good health. Both conserved end residues are part of each CDR3. The order of the fields is clone size, V gene, D gene, J gene, CDR3 DNA, CDR3 protein. The D gene is left open where the match is weak. Size is omitted from some rows. Given values are once, few, many or a class for expanded clones.

clone_size: NA; v_call: TRBV6-2/TRBV6-3; d_call: NA; j_call: TRBJ1-5; cdr3_nt: TGTGCCAGCAGTTATCACGACATTAGCAATCAGCCCCAGCATTTT; cdr3_aa: CASSYHDISNQPQHF
clone_size: NA; v_call: TRBV6-2/TRBV6-3; d_call: TRBD2; j_call: TRBJ2-1; cdr3_nt: TGTGCCAGCGGCCAGACTAGCTTGGTATGGGATGAGCAGTTCTTC; cdr3_aa: CASGQTSLVWDEQFF
clone_size: NA; v_call: TRBV3-1/TRBV3-2; d_call: TRBD1; j_call: TRBJ2-1; cdr3_nt: TGTGCCAGCAGCCGCCGGGGACAGGGCGGGGGCAATGAGCAGTTCTTC; cdr3_aa: CASSRRGQGGGNEQFF
clone_size: NA; v_call: TRBV12-5; d_call: NA; j_call: TRBJ1-1; cdr3_nt: TGTGCTAGTGGTTTGGAGGGCTCTGAAGCTTTCTTT; cdr3_aa: CASGLEGSEAFF
clone_size: NA; v_call: TRBV25-1; d_call: NA; j_call: TRBJ1-1; cdr3_nt: TGTGCCAGCAGGAACGTAGAAGCAGGGGTAGCTTTCTTT; cdr3_aa: CASRNVEAGVAFF
clone_size: NA; v_call: TRBV6-5; d_call: TRBD1; j_call: TRBJ2-1; cdr3_nt: TGTGCCAGCAGTCGCCTGACAGGGGGCAATGAGCAGTTCTTC; cdr3_aa: CASSRLTGGNEQFF
clone_size: NA; v_call: TRBV7-9; d_call: TRBD2; j_call: TRBJ2-3; cdr3_nt: TGTGCCAGCAGCTTAATGGCGGGGGGAACAGATACGCAGTATTTT; cdr3_aa: CASSLMAGGTDTQYF
clone_size: once; v_call: TRBV5-6; d_call: NA; j_call: TRBJ1-1; cdr3_nt: TGTGCCAGCAGCTCAACAGGAGAAGCTTTCTTT; cdr3_aa: CASSSTGEAFF
clone_size: NA; v_call: TRBV2; d_call: NA; j_call: TRBJ2-3; cdr3_nt: TGTGCCAGCAGTGACAAGGTTCGTCAGTATTTT; cdr3_aa: CASSDKVRQYF
clone_size: NA; v_call: TRBV6-5; d_call: NA; j_call: TRBJ1-2; cdr3_nt: TGTGCCAGCTTATCGGGGTCCCGGGGTGGCTACACCTTC; cdr3_aa: CASLSGSRGGYTF
clone_size: NA; v_call: TRBV6-6; d_call: TRBD2; j_call: TRBJ2-3; cdr3_nt: TGTGCCAGCAGTCCACGTACGGGGGGGTATAACACAGATACGCAGTATTTT; cdr3_aa: CASSPRTGGYNTDTQYF
clone_size: NA; v_call: TRBV9; d_call: NA; j_call: TRBJ1-5; cdr3_nt: TGTGCCAGCAGCGAGGGATATTGGGGCAATCAGCCCCAGCATTTT; cdr3_aa: CASSEGYWGNQPQHF
clone_size: NA; v_call: TRBV27; d_call: NA; j_call: TRBJ1-3; cdr3_nt: TGTGCCAGCAGTTTGTCAGGGTACGGAAACACCATATATTTT; cdr3_aa: CASSLSGYGNTIYF
clone_size: NA; v_call: TRBV13; d_call: TRBD2; j_call: TRBJ2-7; cdr3_nt: TGTGCCAGCAGCCTTCCTAGCGGGAGCCCCTACGAGCAGTACTTC; cdr3_aa: CASSLPSGSPYEQYF
clone_size: NA; v_call: TRBV4-2; d_call: TRBD2; j_call: TRBJ2-7; cdr3_nt: TGTGCCAGCAGCTCCATTAGCGGGGGCGACGAGCAGTACTTC; cdr3_aa: CASSSISGGDEQYF
clone_size: once; v_call: TRBV30; d_call: TRBD1; j_call: TRBJ1-6; cdr3_nt: TGTGCCTGGACCGCAGGGGGTTCACCCCTCCACTTT; cdr3_aa: CAWTAGGSPLHF
clone_size: NA; v_call: TRBV28; d_call: TRBD1; j_call: TRBJ1-1; cdr3_nt: TGTGCCAGCAGTTCCGATACTTCACAGGGGCTCCGTCCCGGCACTGAAGCTTTCTTT; cdr3_aa: CASSSDTSQGLRPGTEAFF
clone_size: NA; v_call: TRBV5-5; d_call: NA; j_call: TRBJ1-1; cdr3_nt: TGTGCCAGCAGGACGGGACCAAACTCGAACACTGAAGCTTTCTTT; cdr3_aa: CASRTGPNSNTEAFF